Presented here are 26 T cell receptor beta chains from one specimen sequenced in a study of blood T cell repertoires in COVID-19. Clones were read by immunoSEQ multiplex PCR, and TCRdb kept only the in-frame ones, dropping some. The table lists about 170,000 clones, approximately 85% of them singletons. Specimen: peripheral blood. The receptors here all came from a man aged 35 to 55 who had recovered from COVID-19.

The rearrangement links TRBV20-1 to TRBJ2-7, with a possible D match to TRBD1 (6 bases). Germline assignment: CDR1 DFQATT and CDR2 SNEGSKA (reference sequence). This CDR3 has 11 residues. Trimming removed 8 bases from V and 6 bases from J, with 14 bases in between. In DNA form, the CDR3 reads TGCAGTTATTTACAGGGCCTCGAGCAGTACTTC. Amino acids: CSYLQGLEQYF.

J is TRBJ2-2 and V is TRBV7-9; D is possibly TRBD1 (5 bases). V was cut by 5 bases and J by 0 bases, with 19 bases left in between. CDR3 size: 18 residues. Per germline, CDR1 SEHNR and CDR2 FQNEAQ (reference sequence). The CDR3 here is CASSLSNVGVSNTGELFF. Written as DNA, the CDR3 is TGTGCCAGCAGCCTCTCCAACGTAGGGGTATCGAACACCGGGGAGCTGTTTTTT.

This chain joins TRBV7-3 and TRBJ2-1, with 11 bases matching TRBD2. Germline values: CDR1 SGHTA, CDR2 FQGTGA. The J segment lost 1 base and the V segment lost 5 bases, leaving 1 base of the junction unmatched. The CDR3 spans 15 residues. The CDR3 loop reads CASSRLAGSYNEQFF. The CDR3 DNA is TGTGCCAGCAGCCGACTAGCGGGGTCCTACAATGAGCAGTTCTTC. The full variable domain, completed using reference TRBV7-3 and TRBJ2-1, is GAGVSQTPSNKVTEKGKYVELRCDPISGHTALYWYRQSLGQGPEFLIYFQGTGAADDSGLPNDRFFAVRPEGSVSTLKIQRTERGDSAVYLCASSRLAGSYNEQFFGPGTRLTVL.

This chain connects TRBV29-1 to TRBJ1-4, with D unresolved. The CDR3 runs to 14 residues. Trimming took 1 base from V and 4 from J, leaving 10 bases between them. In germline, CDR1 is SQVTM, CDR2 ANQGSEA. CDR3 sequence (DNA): TGCAGCGTTGAAGTAATGGGGAGTAATGAAAAACTGTTTTTT. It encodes CSVEVMGSNEKLFF.

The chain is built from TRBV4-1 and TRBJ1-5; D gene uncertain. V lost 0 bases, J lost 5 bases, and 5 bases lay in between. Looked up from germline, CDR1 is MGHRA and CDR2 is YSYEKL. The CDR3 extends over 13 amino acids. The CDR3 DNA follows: TGCGCCAGCAGCCAAGAATGGCATCAGCCCCAGCATTTT. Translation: CASSQEWHQPQHF.

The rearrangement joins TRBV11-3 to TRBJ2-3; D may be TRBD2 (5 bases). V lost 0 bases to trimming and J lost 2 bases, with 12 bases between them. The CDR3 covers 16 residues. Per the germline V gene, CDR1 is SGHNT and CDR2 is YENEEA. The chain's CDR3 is CASSLEGSGDTDTQYF. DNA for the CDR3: TGTGCCAGCAGCTTAGAAGGGAGTGGGGACACAGATACGCAGTATTTT. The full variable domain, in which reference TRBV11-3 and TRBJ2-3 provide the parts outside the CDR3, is EAGVVQSPRYKIIEKKQPVAFWCNPISGHNTLYWYLQNLGQGPELLIRYENEEAVDDSQLPKDRFSAERLKGVDSTLKIQPAELGDSAVYLCASSLEGSGDTDTQYFGPGTRLTVL.

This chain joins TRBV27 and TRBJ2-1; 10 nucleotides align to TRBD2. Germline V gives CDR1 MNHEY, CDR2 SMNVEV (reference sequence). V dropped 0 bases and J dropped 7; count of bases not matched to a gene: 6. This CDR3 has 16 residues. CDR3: CASSLSRSSGGNEQFF. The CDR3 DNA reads TGTGCCAGCAGTTTATCGCGGTCTAGCGGGGGTAATGAGCAGTTCTTC.

The CDR3 nucleotides are TGTGCCAGCAGTTATGGCAGGAACACTGAAGCTTTCTTT. It translates to CASSYGRNTEAFF. The chain combines TRBV6-1 with TRBJ1-1; D is undetermined. Trimming removed 5 bases from V and 1 base from J, with 8 bases in between. Germline V gives CDR1 MNHNS, CDR2 SASEGT. The CDR3 has 13 amino acids.

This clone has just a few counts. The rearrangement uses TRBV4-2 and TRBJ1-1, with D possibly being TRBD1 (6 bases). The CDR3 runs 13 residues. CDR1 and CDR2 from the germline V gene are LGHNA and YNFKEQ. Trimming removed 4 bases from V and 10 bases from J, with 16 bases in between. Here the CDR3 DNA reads TGTGCCAGCAGCCCCCGACAGGAGGTAGCAGCTTTCTTT. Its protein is CASSPRQEVAAFF.

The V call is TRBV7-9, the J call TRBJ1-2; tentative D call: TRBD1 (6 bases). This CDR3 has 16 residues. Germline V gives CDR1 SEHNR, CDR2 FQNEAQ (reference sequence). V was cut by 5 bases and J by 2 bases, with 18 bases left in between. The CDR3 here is CASSTGHPETNYGYTF. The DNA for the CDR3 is TGTGCCAGCAGCACGGGACATCCCGAAACAAACTATGGCTACACCTTC.

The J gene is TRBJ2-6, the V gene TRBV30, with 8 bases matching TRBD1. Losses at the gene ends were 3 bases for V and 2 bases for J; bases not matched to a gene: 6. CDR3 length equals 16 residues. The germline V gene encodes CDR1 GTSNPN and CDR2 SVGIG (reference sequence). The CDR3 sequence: CAWRVEQGAGANVLTF. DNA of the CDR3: TGTGCCTGGAGGGTGGAACAGGGGGCTGGGGCCAACGTCCTGACTTTC. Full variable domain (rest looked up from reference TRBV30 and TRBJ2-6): SQTIHQWPATLVQPVGSPLSLECTVEGTSNPNLYWYRQAAGRGLQLLFYSVGIGQISSEVPQNLSASRPQDRQFILSSKKLLLSDSGFYLCAWRVEQGAGANVLTFGAGSRLTVL.

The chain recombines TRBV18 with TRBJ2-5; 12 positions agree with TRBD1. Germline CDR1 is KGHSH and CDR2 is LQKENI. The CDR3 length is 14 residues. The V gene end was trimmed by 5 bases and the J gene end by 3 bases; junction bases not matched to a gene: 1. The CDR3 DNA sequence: TGTGCCAGCTCAGGGACAGGGGGCGAAGAGACCCAGTACTTC. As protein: CASSGTGGEETQYF.

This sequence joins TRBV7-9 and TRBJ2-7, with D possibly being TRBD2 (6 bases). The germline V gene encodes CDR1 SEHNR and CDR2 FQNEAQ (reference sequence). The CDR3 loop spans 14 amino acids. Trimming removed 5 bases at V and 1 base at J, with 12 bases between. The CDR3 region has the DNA TGTGCCAGCAGCGCGGGACGGAGATCCTACGAGCAGTACTTC. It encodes CASSAGRRSYEQYF.

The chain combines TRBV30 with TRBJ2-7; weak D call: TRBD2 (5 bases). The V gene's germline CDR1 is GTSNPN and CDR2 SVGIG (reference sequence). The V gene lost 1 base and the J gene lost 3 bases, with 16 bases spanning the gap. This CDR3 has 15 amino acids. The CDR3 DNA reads TGTGCCTGGAGTGCCGGGGTTGCTGTTGGCTACGAGCAGTACTTC. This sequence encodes CAWSAGVAVGYEQYF.

The CDR3 coding sequence is TGTGCCAGCAGTTACGGTGACTTCAATCAGCCCCAGCATTTT. As protein: CASSYGDFNQPQHF. V usage is TRBV6-2 or TRBV6-3 and J usage is TRBJ1-5; unclear D gene. Trimming stripped 2 bases from V and 3 bases from J, with 8 bases between. From germline, CDR1 is MNHEY and CDR2 SVGEGT. The CDR3 runs to 14 residues.

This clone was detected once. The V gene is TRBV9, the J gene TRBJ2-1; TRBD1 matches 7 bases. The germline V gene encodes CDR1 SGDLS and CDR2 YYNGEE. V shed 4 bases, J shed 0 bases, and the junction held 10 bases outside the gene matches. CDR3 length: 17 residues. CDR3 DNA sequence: TGTGCCAGCAGCCCTCATGACAGGGTAAGCTCCTACAATGAGCAGTTCTTC. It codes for CASSPHDRVSSYNEQFF.

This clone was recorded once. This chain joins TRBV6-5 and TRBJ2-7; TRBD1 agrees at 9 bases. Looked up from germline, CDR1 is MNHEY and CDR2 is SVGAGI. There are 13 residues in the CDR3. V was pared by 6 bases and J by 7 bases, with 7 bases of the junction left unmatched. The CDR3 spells CASRQQGAVEQYF. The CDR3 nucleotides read TGTGCCAGCAGACAACAGGGGGCTGTGGAGCAGTACTTC.

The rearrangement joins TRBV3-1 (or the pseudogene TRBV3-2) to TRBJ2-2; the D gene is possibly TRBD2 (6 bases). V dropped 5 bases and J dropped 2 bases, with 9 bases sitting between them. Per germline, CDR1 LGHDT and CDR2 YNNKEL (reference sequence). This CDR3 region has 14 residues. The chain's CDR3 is CASSGDSNTGELFF. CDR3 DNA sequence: TGTGCCAGCAGCGGGGACTCTAACACCGGGGAGCTGTTTTTT.

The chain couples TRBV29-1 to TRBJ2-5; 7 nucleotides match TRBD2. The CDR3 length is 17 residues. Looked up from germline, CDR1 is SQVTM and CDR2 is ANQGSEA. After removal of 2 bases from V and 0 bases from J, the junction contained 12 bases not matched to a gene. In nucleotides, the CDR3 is TGCAGCGTTGAATCGCTAGCGGATACGTATTACCAAGAGACCCAGTACTTC. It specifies CSVESLADTYYQETQYF.

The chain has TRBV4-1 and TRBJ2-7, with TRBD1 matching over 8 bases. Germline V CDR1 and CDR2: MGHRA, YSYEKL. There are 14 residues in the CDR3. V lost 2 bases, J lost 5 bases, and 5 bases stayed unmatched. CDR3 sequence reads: CASSQQAGGHEQYF. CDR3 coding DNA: TGCGCCAGCAGCCAACAGGCAGGGGGCCACGAGCAGTACTTC.

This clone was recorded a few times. CDR3 sequence reads: CASSLQVVQPQHF. The CDR3 nucleotides are TGTGCCAGTAGTCTACAGGTGGTTCAGCCCCAGCATTTT. The chain employs TRBV19 and TRBJ1-5; TRBD1 is a possible D gene (5 bases). This CDR3 is built from 13 residues. V was pared by 5 bases and J by 6 bases, with 11 bases between. Germline CDR1 and CDR2: LNHDA and SQIVND (reference sequence).

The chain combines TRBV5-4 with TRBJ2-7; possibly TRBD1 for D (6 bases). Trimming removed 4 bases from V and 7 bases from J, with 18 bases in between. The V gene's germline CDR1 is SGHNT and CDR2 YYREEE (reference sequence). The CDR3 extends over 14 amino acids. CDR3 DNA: TGTGCCAGCAGCACTACAACAGGGCCCAGGGAGCAGTACTTC. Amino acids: CASSTTTGPREQYF.

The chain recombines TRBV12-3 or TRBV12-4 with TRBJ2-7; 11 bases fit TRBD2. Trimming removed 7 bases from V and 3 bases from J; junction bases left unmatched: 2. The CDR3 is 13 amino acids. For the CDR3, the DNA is TGTGCCAGCAAGGGACTAGCGGACTACGAGCAGTACTTC. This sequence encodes CASKGLADYEQYF.

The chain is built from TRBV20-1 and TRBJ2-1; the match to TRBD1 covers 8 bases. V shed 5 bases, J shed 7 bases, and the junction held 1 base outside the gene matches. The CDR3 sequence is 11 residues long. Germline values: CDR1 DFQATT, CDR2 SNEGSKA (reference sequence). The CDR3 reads CSAQGANEQFF. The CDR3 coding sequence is TGCAGTGCTCAGGGGGCTAATGAGCAGTTCTTC.

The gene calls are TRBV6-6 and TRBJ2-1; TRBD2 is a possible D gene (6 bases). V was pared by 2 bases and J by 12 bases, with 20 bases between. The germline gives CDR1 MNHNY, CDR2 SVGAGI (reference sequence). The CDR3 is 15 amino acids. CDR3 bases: TGTGCCAGCAGTTACGGGGGTAGTGGGGGGAGGTGGCAGTTCTTC. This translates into CASSYGGSGGRWQFF.

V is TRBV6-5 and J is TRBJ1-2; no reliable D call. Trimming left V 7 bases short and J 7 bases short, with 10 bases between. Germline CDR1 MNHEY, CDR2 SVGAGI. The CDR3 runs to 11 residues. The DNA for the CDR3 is TGTGCCAGCACGCGAGTTCTTGGCTACACCTTC. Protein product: CASTRVLGYTF.